The source of this T cell receptor beta chain is a study of neurological immune-mediated disorders. Regarding the study as a whole: No CDR3 amino acid sequences recurred among expanded clones across subjects, suggesting private repertoires in all groups.

Sorted libraries came from about a million CD4+ or CD8+ T cells. In TCRdb, the 5' RACE reads were re-called with MiXCR into one record per CDR3 protein. In the table there are approximately 41,000 distinct CDR3 sequences, about 14% of which are singletons. Germline-derived CDR1 and CDR2 are SGHRS and YFSETQ. The CDR3 has 13 amino acids. There are many counts of this clonotype. Its cognate antigen is unknown. A read error may account for a junction end that differs from germline. The J gene is TRBJ1-4, the V gene TRBV5-1; no reliable D call. The receptor was isolated from a woman in her sixties or seventies with HTLV-1-associated myelopathy (HAM/TSP). Input material: CD4+ T cells from blood. The CDR3 protein is CASSSETYEKLFF. DNA of the CDR3: TGCGCCAGCAGCTCCGAAACTTATGAAAAACTGTTTTTT.